This passage covers 21 T cell receptor beta chains from one sample sequenced in a study of CD8+ T cells in alopecia areata. Isolated RNA was reverse transcribed into cDNA used as the sequencing template. TCRdb keeps only in-frame clones here, not all; method: immunoSEQ multiplex PCR. The sample has over 150,000 clones, approximately 53% seen once; the top ten hold 10% to 11%. Treatment of the sample: oral pan-JAK inhibitor, 5-10 mg twice daily. Specimen: CD8+ T cells sorted from blood, collected at week 24, from a patient treated with tofacitinib. The source is a human donor with alopecia areata.

The V call is TRBV11-2, the J call TRBJ1-1, with 7 bases lining up with TRBD1. Germline values: CDR1 SGHAT, CDR2 FQNNGV. The trim removed 5 bases at V and 7 bases at J, leaving 10 bases unmatched. The CDR3 spans 14 residues. CDR3 protein: CASSARQGSGEAFF. CDR3 sequence (DNA): TGTGCCAGCAGCGCACGACAGGGAAGCGGTGAAGCTTTCTTT.

The sample holds a few counts of this clone. V and J are TRBV7-3 and TRBJ2-1; TRBD2 matches 11 bases. Germline V CDR1 and CDR2: SGHTA, FQGTGA. CDR3 length: 15 residues. V gave up 3 bases and J gave up 4 bases; unmatched junction bases: 2. The CDR3 sequence is CASSLTSGEYNEQFF. The CDR3 DNA is TGTGCCAGCAGCTTGACTAGCGGGGAATACAATGAGCAGTTCTTC.

The chain employs TRBV2 and TRBJ2-7; tentative D call: TRBD1 (6 bases). The CDR3 extends over 16 amino acids. CDR1 and CDR2 from the germline V gene are SNHLY and FYNNEI. V was clipped by 8 bases and J by 0 bases, with 20 bases between them. CDR3 coding DNA: TGTGCCAGCTACCTCCCCCGGACAGACCTCTCCTACGAGCAGTACTTC. This codes for CASYLPRTDLSYEQYF.

The chain employs TRBV2 and TRBJ2-1; TRBD1 aligns across 7 bases. With 3 bases clipped from V and 5 bases from J, the junction kept 4 bases outside the gene matches. CDR1 and CDR2 from the germline V gene are SNHLY and FYNNEI. The CDR3 loop spans 14 amino acids. CDR3 residues: CASSDPGGHNEQFF. In nucleotides, the CDR3 is TGTGCCAGCAGTGACCCAGGGGGTCACAATGAGCAGTTCTTC.

The rearrangement links TRBV7-9 to TRBJ2-3; TRBD2 matches at 10 bases. The CDR3 covers 16 residues. Germline V gives CDR1 SEHNR, CDR2 FQNEAQ (reference sequence). Germline trimming cut 5 bases from V and 2 bases from J; bases unmatched to any gene: 7. The CDR3 DNA reads as TGTGCCAGCAGCGCGTTGACTAGCGGGTTCACAGATACGCAGTATTTT. Amino acid sequence: CASSALTSGFTDTQYF.

This clone has just one count. This chain uses TRBV5-1 with TRBJ2-1, with TRBD2 identical over 10 bases. J lost 9 bases, V lost 4 bases, and 7 bases had no gene match. In germline, CDR1 is SGHRS, CDR2 YFSETQ. The CDR3 is made up of 14 amino acids. The CDR3 bases are TGCGCCAGCAGCCCCTGGACTAGCGGTGGTGAGCAGTTCTTC. As protein: CASSPWTSGGEQFF.

V is TRBV13 and J is TRBJ2-7, with 11 bases fitting TRBD2. Per the germline V gene, CDR1 is PRHDT and CDR2 is FYEKMQ (reference sequence). CDR3 size: 18 residues. Trimming cost V 5 bases and J 5 bases; bases outside gene matches: 17. The CDR3: CASSPRVGLAGGYNEQYF. The CDR3 DNA reads TGTGCCAGCAGCCCCAGAGTGGGGCTAGCGGGGGGATACAACGAGCAGTACTTC.

The rearrangement links TRBV30 to TRBJ2-7, with 9 bases lining up with TRBD1. The ends lost 4 bases at V and 4 bases at J; junction bases unmatched: 5. CDR3 length equals 13 residues. Germline V gene data show CDR1 as GTSNPN and CDR2 as SVGIG (reference sequence). The CDR3 region has the DNA TGTGCCTGGAAGGACAGGGGACGGTACGAGCAGTACTTC. It encodes CAWKDRGRYEQYF.

In DNA form, the CDR3 reads TGTGCCAGCAGCCCAACGGGGTATTGGAGCAACACTGAAGCTTTCTTT. Translated: CASSPTGYWSNTEAFF. The chain joins TRBV9 to TRBJ1-1; no clear D. CDR1 is SGDLS and CDR2 is YYNGEE in the germline V gene. CDR3 length: 16 amino acids. V dropped 4 bases and J dropped 2 bases, with 18 bases sitting between them.

This chain links TRBV29-1 with TRBJ2-1; possible D gene TRBD1, 6 bases. Germline CDR1 and CDR2: SQVTM and ANQGSEA. With 3 bases removed from V and 8 bases from J, the gap between germline ends came to 11 bases. The CDR3 consists of 12 residues. The CDR3 DNA sequence: TGCAGCGTTGAGACAGGATACTATGAGCAGTTCTTC. Its translation: CSVETGYYEQFF.

The V gene is TRBV12-5, the J gene TRBJ1-6; 8 nucleotides align to TRBD1. The germline V gene encodes CDR1 LGHNT and CDR2 FRNRAP. The CDR3 covers 15 residues. Trimming removed 2 bases from V and 6 bases from J; junction bases left unmatched: 3. This CDR3 reads CASGLSTGVNSPLHF. CDR3 sequence (DNA): TGTGCTAGTGGTTTGTCGACAGGGGTTAATTCACCCCTCCACTTT.

This clone was seen once. This chain links TRBV19 with TRBJ1-2, with D perhaps TRBD1 (6 bases). The CDR3 totals 17 residues. The V end was cut by 0 bases, the J end by 3 bases, with 17 bases between. Germline loops: CDR1 LNHDA, CDR2 SQIVND (reference sequence). CDR3 amino acids: CASSIDRTGKGDYGYTF. CDR3 in DNA: TGTGCCAGTAGTATAGATCGCACAGGGAAGGGGGACTATGGCTACACCTTC.

The table lists this clone with a few counts. The chain couples TRBV7-9 to TRBJ2-7, with D perhaps TRBD2 (5 bases). V was pared by 4 bases and J by 2 bases, with 9 bases between. Germline V gene data show CDR1 as SEHNR and CDR2 as FQNEAQ (reference sequence). The CDR3 extends over 13 amino acids. In DNA, the CDR3 is TGTGCCAGCAGCTCATCAGCGGCCTACGAGCAGTACTTC. This sequence encodes CASSSSAAYEQYF.

The table lists this clone with a few counts. This chain uses TRBV5-1 with TRBJ2-1; tentative D call: TRBD1 (6 bases). The CDR3 has 15 amino acids. Between the trimmed V and J ends, which lost 0 bases and 0 bases, there was a span of 7 bases. Germline lookup yields CDR1 SGHRS and CDR2 YFSETQ. The CDR3 protein is CASSLGGRSYNEQFF. Written as DNA, the CDR3 is TGCGCCAGCAGCTTGGGGGGGCGCTCCTACAATGAGCAGTTCTTC.

V is TRBV11-1 and J is TRBJ1-1; D remains ambiguous. V lost 0 bases and J 10 bases, leaving 15 bases between the germline ends. The CDR3 is made up of 14 amino acids. CDR1 is SGHAT and CDR2 is FQDESV in the germline V gene (reference sequence). CDR3: CASSLAMEGIGAFF. The DNA of the CDR3 is TGTGCCAGCAGCTTAGCGATGGAAGGGATCGGAGCTTTCTTT.

This chain connects TRBV27 to TRBJ2-3; D is ambiguous. This CDR3 is 13 amino acids long. Germline loops: CDR1 MNHEY, CDR2 SMNVEV (reference sequence). Trimming left V 6 bases short and J 5 bases short, with 12 bases between. Written as DNA, the CDR3 is TGTGCCAGCAGCAATTACGAGAAAGATACGCAGTATTTT. Protein: CASSNYEKDTQYF.

The chain carries TRBV12-5 and TRBJ1-5; D call uncertain. Deletions cut 7 bases from V and 7 bases from J, with 14 bases between. The CDR3 extends over 13 amino acids. Germline V lookup: CDR1 LGHNT, CDR2 FRNRAP. The CDR3 DNA sequence: TGTGCTAGTGCCCCGTCGATAGGGCAGCCCCAGCATTTT. It translates to CASAPSIGQPQHF. Based on the CDR3 plus reference TRBV12-5 and TRBJ1-5, the full variable domain is DARVTQTPRHKVTEMGQEVTMRCQPILGHNTVFWYRQTMMQGLELLAYFRNRAPLDDSGMPKDRFSAEMPDATLATLKIQPSEPRDSAVYFCASAPSIGQPQHFGDGTRLSIL.

This chain uses TRBV7-2 with TRBJ1-1, with unresolved D. The CDR3 length is 13 residues. The V end lost 1 base, the J end lost 11 bases, and 14 bases lay between the germline ends. Germline lookup yields CDR1 SGHTA and CDR2 FQGNSA. In nucleotides, the CDR3 is TGTGCCAGCAGCTTAGGTCGGGGTTCCGAGGCTTTCTTT. This codes for CASSLGRGSEAFF.

V is TRBV7-6 and J is TRBJ2-7, with 9 bases identical to TRBD1. The CDR3 spans 13 residues. V shed 5 bases and J 5 bases; nucleotides not matched to a gene: 4. Germline CDR1 reads SGHVS; CDR2 reads FNYEAQ. The CDR3, as DNA: TGTGCCAGCAGCCCAGGGGACAGGGACGAGCAGTACTTC. Its protein product is CASSPGDRDEQYF.

The rearrangement uses TRBV27 and TRBJ1-1; 9 nucleotides line up with TRBD1. Germline CDR1 is MNHEY and CDR2 is SMNVEV (reference sequence). The ends lost 5 bases at V and 4 bases at J; junction bases unmatched: 8. The CDR3 runs 15 residues. CDR3 nucleotide sequence: TGTGCCAGCAGTCACTTACAGGGGGCGGCCACTGAAGCTTTCTTT. Protein product: CASSHLQGAATEAFF.

The CDR3 DNA follows: TGTGCCAGCACCCCAGACAGGGTTCAAGAGACCCAGTACTTC. Translation gives CASTPDRVQETQYF. The chain joins TRBV6-6 to TRBJ2-5; 7 positions agree with TRBD1. Germline V lookup: CDR1 MNHNY, CDR2 SVGAGI (reference sequence). This CDR3 is 14 amino acids long. J lost 2 bases, V lost 7 bases, and 7 bases had no gene match.